This entry lists 27 T cell receptor beta chains sequenced from one sample in a study of response to subunit inactivated influenza vaccine. Using its own MiXCR run on the RT-PCR reads, TCRdb lists one record per CDR3 protein. Among about 160,000 distinct CDR3 sequences listed, approximately 11% were seen once. The sample here was non-naive T cells sorted from PBMCs, taken 40 to 50 days after vaccination. The source is a man aged 50 to 60 who received an inactivated influenza vaccine.

The V call is TRBV6-5, the J call TRBJ1-2; D is undetermined. The germline CDR1 and CDR2 sequences are MNHEY and SVGAGI. The CDR3 has 15 residues. V was clipped by 0 bases and J by 4 bases, with 12 bases between them. The CDR3 DNA reads TGTGCCAGCAGTTACTCGCCAGTCGGATCCTATGGCTACACCTTC. Encoded protein: CASSYSPVGSYGYTF.

This chain joins TRBV7-2 and TRBJ2-1; perhaps TRBD1 as D (5 bases). The germline V and J ends were trimmed by 4 bases and 6 bases, with 16 bases remaining between them. This CDR3 region has 15 residues. Germline lookup yields CDR1 SGHTA and CDR2 FQGNSA. CDR3: CASSYRGGLGNEQFF. The CDR3, as DNA: TGTGCCAGCAGCTATAGGGGTGGCTTGGGCAATGAGCAGTTCTTC.

This clonotype was picked up many times. V gene TRBV6-2 or TRBV6-3 combines with J gene TRBJ2-1; 10 bases match TRBD2. J gave up 0 bases and V 6 bases, and 17 bases lay outside the gene matches. In germline, CDR1 is MNHEY, CDR2 SVGEGT. This CDR3 spans 20 amino acids. CDR3 sequence: CASSPRWGLAPLSSYNEQFF. In DNA form, the CDR3 reads TGTGCCAGCAGCCCGCGGTGGGGACTAGCGCCGCTTAGCTCCTACAATGAGCAGTTCTTC.

This clonotype occurred many times. The chain is built from TRBV15 and TRBJ2-1; D not certain. Germline V gene sequence: CDR1 LNHNV, CDR2 YYDKDF (reference sequence). V lost 0 bases to trimming and J lost 4 bases, with 4 bases between them. The length of the CDR3 is 13 residues. CDR3 region: CATSRERYNEQFF. The CDR3, as DNA: TGTGCCACCAGCAGAGAGCGATACAATGAGCAGTTCTTC.

The J gene is TRBJ2-5, the V gene TRBV9; the D is unclear. CDR1 is SGDLS, CDR2 YYNGEE, per germline. V lost 1 base and J lost 5, with 9 bases in between. The CDR3 sequence is 13 residues long. The CDR3 DNA follows: TGTGCCAGCAGCGTATCCCAGCAGGAGACCCAGTACTTC. This gives the protein CASSVSQQETQYF.

This clonotype was detected a few times. The gene calls are TRBV28 and TRBJ2-7; a possible D gene is TRBD1 (7 bases). The CDR3 consists of 14 residues. Germline CDR1 MDHEN, CDR2 SYDVKM. Deletions cut 2 bases from V and 7 bases from J, with 15 bases between. The CDR3 sequence: CASSLPSSGGEQYF. For the CDR3, the DNA is TGTGCCAGCAGTTTACCCTCCTCAGGGGGGGAGCAGTACTTC.

The genes are TRBV6-1 and TRBJ2-2; 7 positions agree with TRBD2. V was clipped by 7 bases and J by 5 bases; unmatched bases: 13. Per the germline V gene, CDR1 is MNHNS and CDR2 is SASEGT. CDR3 length equals 16 residues. The CDR3 bases are TGTGCCAGCAATCGGCGGGGGAGGGAAAGAACCGGGGAGCTGTTTTTT. Its translation is CASNRRGRERTGELFF.

A few counts support this clonotype. The chain recombines TRBV6-5 with TRBJ2-7; 10 bases fit TRBD1. V lost 0 bases, J lost 1 base, and 0 bases stayed unmatched. This CDR3 has 15 amino acids. Looked up from germline, CDR1 is MNHEY and CDR2 is SVGAGI. CDR3 in DNA: TGTGCCAGCAGTTACTCGGGACAGGGGTCCTACGAGCAGTACTTC. It is translated as CASSYSGQGSYEQYF.

Comments on this clonotype: This sequence may be a read error, since a much larger clone differs from it by one base. The chain recombines TRBV12-3 or TRBV12-4 with TRBJ2-5; D is ambiguous. The J call may be in error: the DNA end matches TRBJ2-1 better. The CDR3 consists of 12 residues. The CDR3 is CASSSAAFDQFF. DNA of the CDR3: TGTGCCAGCAGTTCCGCCGCTTTCGACCAGTTCTTC.

This clonotype came up many times. The V call is TRBV5-1, the J call TRBJ2-5; TRBD1 matches 7 bases. Germline CDR1 is SGHRS and CDR2 is YFSETQ. The J segment lost 7 bases and the V segment lost 5 bases, leaving 5 bases of the junction unmatched. The CDR3 is made up of 12 amino acids. CDR3 sequence reads: CASRTGDGTQYF. As DNA, the CDR3 is TGCGCCAGCAGAACAGGGGATGGGACCCAGTACTTC.

The chain employs TRBV12-3 or TRBV12-4 and TRBJ2-7; the match to TRBD2 covers 10 bases. V shed 5 bases, J shed 2 bases, and the junction held 3 bases outside the gene matches. The CDR3 spans 14 residues. CDR3 bases: TGTGCCAGCAGTCAACTAGCGGGGACCTACGAGCAGTACTTC. This translates into CASSQLAGTYEQYF.

The chain uses TRBV7-2 and TRBJ2-3; 8 bases match TRBD2. The CDR3 is 15 amino acids. V gave up 5 bases and J gave up 3 bases; unmatched junction bases: 7. CDR1 and CDR2 from the germline V gene are SGHTA and FQGNSA. CDR3 region: CASSPRGGRTDTQYF. In nucleotides, the CDR3 is TGTGCCAGCAGCCCTCGTGGCGGGAGGACAGATACGCAGTATTTT.

This clonotype was seen repeatedly, ten times or more. The rearrangement uses TRBV7-2 and TRBJ2-7; 8 nucleotides align to TRBD2. CDR1 SGHTA and CDR2 FQGNSA come from the germline V gene. After removal of 0 bases from V and 0 bases from J, the junction contained 7 bases not matched to a gene. There are 17 residues in the CDR3. The CDR3 region has the DNA TGTGCCAGCAGCTTAGCGCTAATCGGGGGGGGCTCCTACGAGCAGTACTTC. Its protein is CASSLALIGGGSYEQYF. The full variable domain, in which reference TRBV7-2 and TRBJ2-7 provide the parts outside the CDR3, is GAGVSQSPSNKVTEKGKDVELRCDPISGHTALYWYRQSLGQGLEFLIYFQGNSAPDKSGLPSDRFSAERTGGSVSTLTIQRTQQEDSAVYLCASSLALIGGGSYEQYFGPGTRLTVT.

The chain links TRBV7-2 to TRBJ1-5; D is possibly TRBD1 (6 bases). The CDR3 has 14 residues. Germline CDR1 is SGHTA and CDR2 is FQGNSA. V lost 5 bases to trimming and J lost 7 bases, with 15 bases between them. CDR3 protein: CASSQGGRGQPQHF. In DNA form, the CDR3 reads TGTGCCAGCAGCCAAGGGGGTAGAGGCCAGCCCCAGCATTTT.

The rearrangement links TRBV6-2 or TRBV6-3 to TRBJ2-7; D could derive from TRBD1 or TRBD2 (5 bases each). V dropped 7 bases and J dropped 2 bases, with 12 bases sitting between them. CDR1 and CDR2 from the germline V gene are MNHEY and SVGEGT. The CDR3 is 13 amino acids. The CDR3 sequence: CASTRDGPYEQYF. CDR3 DNA sequence: TGTGCCAGCACCCGGGACGGCCCCTACGAGCAGTACTTC.

This clonotype was seen ten or more times. This rearrangement joins TRBV20-1 to TRBJ1-2; unclear D gene. The CDR3 is made up of 14 amino acids. V lost 0 bases and J lost 7, with 15 bases in between. The germline gives CDR1 DFQATT, CDR2 SNEGSKA (reference sequence). Here the CDR3 DNA reads TGCAGTGCTAGAGATTTAACATCGGCGCGTGGCTACACCTTC. Translated, it gives CSARDLTSARGYTF.

This clonotype has a count of ten or more. The CDR3 nucleotides read TGCGCCAGCAGCTCGTTCCGGGACAGGGTTTACAATGAGCAGTTCTTC. This gives the protein CASSSFRDRVYNEQFF. The chain recombines TRBV5-1 with TRBJ2-1; TRBD1 matches at 9 bases. The germline V gene encodes CDR1 SGHRS and CDR2 YFSETQ. CDR3 length: 16 amino acids. V lost 3 bases and J lost 4; bases outside the gene matches: 8.

This clonotype was seen only a few times. This chain uses TRBV4-2 with TRBJ1-2; 7 bases line up with TRBD1. Losses at the gene ends were 0 bases for V and 10 bases for J; bases not matched to a gene: 8. CDR3 length: 14 amino acids. The V gene's germline CDR1 is LGHNA and CDR2 YNFKEQ. CDR3: CASSQDRGGFFYTF. CDR3 coding DNA: TGTGCCAGCAGCCAAGATAGAGGGGGCTTCTTCTACACCTTC.

In its sample, this clonotype was seen a few times. The V gene is TRBV20-1, the J gene TRBJ1-4, with D possibly matching TRBD1 (5 bases). CDR1 and CDR2 from the germline V gene are DFQATT and SNEGSKA (reference sequence). The CDR3 is 18 amino acids. V lost 1 base to trimming and J lost 2 bases, with 20 bases between them. The CDR3 spells CSARGSGRIRSTNEKLFF. For the CDR3, the DNA is TGCAGTGCTAGAGGGTCGGGGCGGATTCGAAGCACTAATGAAAAACTGTTTTTT.

This clonotype has at least ten counts. The V and J genes are TRBV20-1 and TRBJ2-1; no reliable D call. This CDR3 comprises 12 residues. The germline CDR1 and CDR2 sequences are DFQATT and SNEGSKA (reference sequence). V lost 3 bases, J lost 7 bases, and 10 bases lay in between. In DNA form, the CDR3 reads TGCAGTGCTAGCCCCCGTAGTAATGAGCAGTTCTTC. This translates into CSASPRSNEQFF.

The chain combines TRBV4-1 with TRBJ1-1; 7 positions agree with TRBD1. V lost 4 bases, J lost 0 bases, and 5 bases stayed unmatched. This CDR3 is built from 15 residues. From germline, CDR1 is MGHRA and CDR2 YSYEKL. In DNA, the CDR3 is TGCGCCAGCAGCCTCCGACAGGGCGTGAACACTGAAGCTTTCTTT. Protein: CASSLRQGVNTEAFF.

This clonotype has ten or more counts. V gene TRBV6-2 or TRBV6-3 combines with J gene TRBJ2-5; 7 nucleotides match TRBD1. The CDR3 has 13 residues. From germline, CDR1 is MNHEY and CDR2 SVGEGT. V lost 4 bases, J lost 2 bases, and 1 base stayed unmatched. The CDR3 sequence: CASSWTGQETQYF. CDR3 bases: TGTGCCAGCAGTTGGACAGGACAAGAGACCCAGTACTTC.

There are a few counts of this clonotype. This chain's CDR3 is CASSFRGYGYTF. For the CDR3, the DNA is TGTGCCAGCAGTTTCAGGGGCTATGGCTACACCTTC. The chain recombines TRBV27 with TRBJ1-2, with D possibly being TRBD1 (6 bases). CDR1 MNHEY and CDR2 SMNVEV come from the germline V gene (reference sequence). Trimming cost V 3 bases and J 4 bases, with 6 bases left between them. CDR3 length: 12 amino acids.

This clonotype was detected a few times. V usage is TRBV11-2 and J usage is TRBJ2-3; D perhaps matches TRBD2 (6 bases). The length of the CDR3 is 19 residues. CDR1 SGHAT and CDR2 FQNNGV come from the germline V gene. Trimming removed 5 bases from V and 0 bases from J, with 24 bases in between. The DNA for the CDR3 is TGTGCCAGCAGCCCTGGGTGGCGGGGCGGGATCTCTAGCACAGATACGCAGTATTTT. Amino acid sequence: CASSPGWRGGISSTDTQYF.

This clonotype was picked up many times. The rearrangement uses TRBV2 and TRBJ2-3; D not resolved. CDR1 and CDR2 (germline): SNHLY, FYNNEI. The CDR3 is 12 amino acids. Trimming took off 4 bases at V and 8 bases at J, with 10 bases between the two ends. DNA of the CDR3: TGTGCCAGCAGTGCGCTTACAACTACGCAGTATTTT. Protein: CASSALTTTQYF. The entire variable domain, with the rest obtained from reference TRBV2 and TRBJ2-3, is as follows: EPEVTQTPSHQVTQMGQEVILRCVPISNHLYFYWYRQILGQKVEFLVSFYNNEISEKSEIFDDQFSVERPDGSNFTLKIRSTKLEDSAMYFCASSALTTTQYFGPGTRLTVL.

The chain is built from TRBV6-2 or TRBV6-3 and TRBJ2-7; 10 nucleotides agree with TRBD2. This CDR3 is built from 16 residues. From germline, CDR1 is MNHEY and CDR2 SVGEGT. J gave up 4 bases and V 4 bases, and 10 bases lay outside the gene matches. The chain's CDR3 is CASSSVGLLAGYEQYF. In DNA, the CDR3 is TGTGCCAGCAGTTCCGTCGGTCTACTAGCGGGGTACGAGCAGTACTTC.

This clonotype was seen ten or more times. The chain carries TRBV15 and TRBJ2-1, with D tentatively TRBD1 (6 bases). In germline, CDR1 is LNHNV, CDR2 YYDKDF (reference sequence). V shed 2 bases and J shed 1 base, with 18 bases lying between them. The CDR3 contains 18 residues. CDR3 bases: TGTGCCACCAGCAGATCCCGACCCGGGACACGTTCCTACAATGAGCAGTTCTTC. Its protein is CATSRSRPGTRSYNEQFF.